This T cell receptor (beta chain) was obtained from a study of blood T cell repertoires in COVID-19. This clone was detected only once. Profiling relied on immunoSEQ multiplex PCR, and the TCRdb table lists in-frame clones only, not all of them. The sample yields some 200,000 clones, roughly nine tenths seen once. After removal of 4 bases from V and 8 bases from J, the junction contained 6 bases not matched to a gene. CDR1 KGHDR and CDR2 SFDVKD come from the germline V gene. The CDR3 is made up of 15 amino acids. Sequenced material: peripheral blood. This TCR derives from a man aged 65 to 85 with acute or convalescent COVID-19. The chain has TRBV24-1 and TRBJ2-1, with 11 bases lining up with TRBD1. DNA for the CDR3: TGTGCCACCAGTGACCGGGACAGGGGGTTGGATGAGCAGTTCTTC. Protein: CATSDRDRGLDEQFF.